This passage covers 24 T cell receptor beta chains from one sample sequenced in a study of shared clonotypes between healthy human individuals (TCRdb year 2020). Preparation of the library involved the immunoSEQ multiplex PCR assay. This is the immuneACCESS table as TCRdb keeps it, with only in-frame sequences that have V and J called. A part of the clones is gone; compared with another copy, unresolved V genes explain less than half, and the rest is unexplained. The sample profile shows roughly 2.2 million clones; around 92% of them were found once. Around 0.35% of the sample is in the top ten clones. Source material: naive CD4+ T cells from PBMCs. The cell subset or site label corresponds to: CD45RA+ positively selected. All receptors derive from a man aged 18 to 30 in good health. Some clones in this sample may be carry-over from other donors' samples.

This sequence joins TRBV7-7 and TRBJ2-2; TRBD2 is a possible D gene (5 bases). The CDR3 is made up of 13 amino acids. V was pared by 7 bases and J by 5 bases, with 11 bases between. Per the germline V gene, CDR1 is SSHAT and CDR2 is FNYEAQ (reference sequence). For the CDR3, the DNA is TGTGCCAGCACCTTCGGCGGGACCGGGGAGCTGTTTTTT. This translates into CASTFGGTGELFF. The whole variable domain, remainder taken from reference TRBV7-7 and TRBJ2-2, is GAGVSQSPRYKVTKRGQDVTLRCDPISSHATLYWYQQALGQGPEFLTYFNYEAQPDKSGLPSDRFSAERPEGSISTLTIQRTEQRDSAMYRCASTFGGTGELFFGEGSRLTVL.

The J gene is TRBJ2-1, the V gene TRBV7-2; 8 positions match TRBD2. The CDR3 loop spans 16 amino acids. V was pared by 4 bases and J by 6 bases, with 11 bases of the junction left unmatched. The germline V gene has CDR1 SGHTA and CDR2 FQGNSA. The CDR3 protein is CASSSGSGRGANEQFF. The CDR3 region has the DNA TGTGCCAGCAGCTCCGGCAGCGGGAGAGGGGCCAATGAGCAGTTCTTC.

V and J are TRBV2 and TRBJ1-3; perhaps TRBD1 as D (5 bases). Germline V gene data show CDR1 as SNHLY and CDR2 as FYNNEI. V shed 10 bases and J shed 0 bases, with 16 bases lying between them. The CDR3 is made up of 15 amino acids. The CDR3 DNA sequence: TGTGCCACCTCCCCCCAGGGACTCTCTGGAAACACCATATATTTT. This encodes CATSPQGLSGNTIYF.

This chain joins TRBV6-1 and TRBJ1-3; no clear D. Germline V CDR1 and CDR2: MNHNS, SASEGT. The CDR3 has 13 amino acids. V was pared by 2 bases and J by 2 bases, with 4 bases between. The CDR3 nucleotides read TGTGCCAGCAGTGAAAGAACTGGAAACACCATATATTTT. It yields the protein CASSERTGNTIYF.

Only one count was recorded for this clone. V usage is TRBV5-6 and J usage is TRBJ2-7, with 10 bases identical to TRBD2. Germline V lookup: CDR1 SGHDT, CDR2 YYEEEE. J was trimmed by 4 bases and V by 4 bases; bases with no gene match: 11. This CDR3 has 16 residues. CDR3 DNA sequence: TGTGCCAGCAGCCTCCGGAGCGGGAGGGTGGCATACGAGCAGTACTTC. The encoded protein is CASSLRSGRVAYEQYF.

V and J are TRBV5-1 and TRBJ1-3; D may be TRBD1 (6 bases). From germline, CDR1 is SGHRS and CDR2 YFSETQ. CDR3 length: 15 residues. Trimming removed 5 bases from V and 0 bases from J, with 12 bases in between. CDR3 in DNA: TGCGCCAGCAGTGGGACACCCGACTCTGGAAACACCATATATTTT. Its protein product is CASSGTPDSGNTIYF.

The chain uses TRBV7-9 and TRBJ2-7; 7 positions agree with TRBD2. This CDR3 has 14 amino acids. Germline CDR1 and CDR2: SEHNR and FQNEAQ (reference sequence). V lost 4 bases, J lost 6 bases, and 9 bases stayed unmatched. The CDR3 DNA follows: TGTGCCAGCAGCTATATGGGGGGGATCGGCGAGCAGTACTTC. It encodes CASSYMGGIGEQYF.

This clone showed up just once. The chain uses TRBV6-1 and TRBJ2-2; no definite D call. CDR1 is MNHNS and CDR2 is SASEGT in the germline V gene. Trimming took off 3 bases at V and 9 bases at J, with 5 bases between the two ends. The CDR3 contains 11 residues. CDR3 protein: CASSDSRELFF. The CDR3, as DNA: TGTGCCAGCAGTGACTCGAGGGAGCTGTTTTTT.

The V and J genes are TRBV18 and TRBJ1-1; D not resolved. The V gene's germline CDR1 is KGHSH and CDR2 LQKENI. CDR3 size: 15 residues. The V gene lost 2 bases and the J gene lost 4 bases, with 14 bases spanning the gap. The CDR3 sequence is CASSPGVGRSTEAFF. CDR3 DNA: TGTGCCAGCTCACCAGGGGTAGGGCGGAGCACTGAAGCTTTCTTT.

The genes are TRBV2 and TRBJ2-3; D is unclear. The CDR3 sequence is 12 residues long. V lost 3 bases, J lost 7 bases, and 8 bases lay in between. CDR1 is SNHLY, CDR2 FYNNEI, per germline. The CDR3 sequence: CASSDGGYTQYF. CDR3 DNA sequence: TGTGCCAGCAGTGACGGTGGTTATACGCAGTATTTT. The entire variable domain, with the rest obtained from reference TRBV2 and TRBJ2-3, is as follows: EPEVTQTPSHQVTQMGQEVILRCVPISNHLYFYWYRQILGQKVEFLVSFYNNEISEKSEIFDDQFSVERPDGSNFTLKIRSTKLEDSAMYFCASSDGGYTQYFGPGTRLTVL.

The rearrangement links TRBV7-9 to TRBJ2-3, with D possibly TRBD2 on 6 matching bases. Germline V CDR1 and CDR2: SEHNR, FQNEAQ (reference sequence). The ends were cut back, 3 bases at V and 0 bases at J, with 10 bases in the middle. The CDR3 extends over 15 amino acids. This chain's CDR3 is CASSLEGISTDTQYF. The DNA of the CDR3 is TGTGCCAGCAGCTTGGAGGGGATAAGCACAGATACGCAGTATTTT.

As for this clone: At one end, the junction sequence differs from germline, possibly due to a read error. J is TRBJ1-3 and V is TRBV28; D possibly corresponds to TRBD1 (6 bases). The germline CDR1 and CDR2 sequences are MDHEN and SYDVKM. This CDR3 spans 12 amino acids. The CDR3: CASSGRDTRGIF. CDR3 sequence (DNA): TGTGCCAGCAGCGGTCGGGACACCAGAGGAATTTTT.

The CDR3 sequence is CASSILTGRGETQYF. The CDR3 coding sequence is TGTGCCAGCAGCATACTTACAGGGCGTGGGGAGACCCAGTACTTC. The chain carries TRBV7-2 and TRBJ2-5, with D tentatively TRBD1 (6 bases). This CDR3 is 15 amino acids long. V was cut by 5 bases and J by 5 bases, with 18 bases left in between. Germline V gene data show CDR1 as SGHTA and CDR2 as FQGNSA. Full variable domain (missing parts from reference TRBV7-2 and TRBJ2-5): GAGVSQSPSNKVTEKGKDVELRCDPISGHTALYWYRQSLGQGLEFLIYFQGNSAPDKSGLPSDRFSAERTGGSVSTLTIQRTQQEDSAVYLCASSILTGRGETQYFGPGTRLLVL.

This chain joins TRBV7-9 and TRBJ2-1, with TRBD1 matching over 8 bases. J gave up 10 bases and V 2 bases, and 7 bases lay outside the gene matches. This CDR3 comprises 14 residues. Germline V gives CDR1 SEHNR, CDR2 FQNEAQ (reference sequence). CDR3 sequence (DNA): TGTGCCAGCAGCTTATGGCAGGGGGCTTTCGAGCAGTTCTTC. Translated, it gives CASSLWQGAFEQFF.

The chain is built from TRBV19 and TRBJ2-2; tentatively, D is TRBD1 (6 bases). The CDR3 is 16 amino acids. The germline V and J ends were trimmed by 3 bases and 1 base, with 12 bases remaining between them. From germline, CDR1 is LNHDA and CDR2 SQIVND (reference sequence). CDR3: CASSMGAGGNTGELFF. DNA of the CDR3: TGTGCCAGTAGTATGGGGGCGGGCGGGAACACCGGGGAGCTGTTTTTT.

The chain recombines TRBV6-6 with TRBJ2-1, with 10 positions matching TRBD2. The CDR3 extends over 15 amino acids. CDR1 is MNHNY and CDR2 is SVGAGI in the germline V gene (reference sequence). Trimming took 2 bases from V and 8 from J; bases not matched to a gene: 6. The CDR3 protein is CASSYGLAGEDEQFF. CDR3 bases: TGTGCCAGCAGTTACGGGCTAGCGGGAGAGGATGAGCAGTTCTTC.

V gene TRBV4-2 combines with J gene TRBJ2-5; tentatively, D is TRBD1 or TRBD2 (5 bases each). CDR1 is LGHNA, CDR2 YNFKEQ, per germline. V was shortened by 4 bases and J by 4 bases, with 10 bases between the two germline ends. This CDR3 contains 13 residues. The CDR3 spells CASSLGGGETQYF. In nucleotides, the CDR3 is TGTGCCAGCAGCCTAGGTGGGGGAGAGACCCAGTACTTC.

The genes are TRBV7-3 and TRBJ2-7; tentative D call: TRBD1 (6 bases). V lost 0 bases to trimming and J lost 6 bases, with 9 bases between them. The CDR3 contains 13 residues. The germline CDR1 and CDR2 sequences are SGHTA and FQGTGA. The DNA for the CDR3 is TGTGCCAGCAGCTTAACTACAGGGTTCGAGCAGTACTTC. Translation: CASSLTTGFEQYF. Full variable domain (outside the CDR3, taken from reference TRBV7-3 and TRBJ2-7): GAGVSQTPSNKVTEKGKYVELRCDPISGHTALYWYRQSLGQGPEFLIYFQGTGAADDSGLPNDRFFAVRPEGSVSTLKIQRTERGDSAVYLCASSLTTGFEQYFGPGTRLTVT.

This clone was seen a single time. The chain carries TRBV5-1 and TRBJ2-1, with 8 positions matching TRBD2. Germline V gene sequence: CDR1 SGHRS, CDR2 YFSETQ. The junction had 4 bases not matched to a gene; V was cut back by 0 bases and J by 2 bases. This CDR3 contains 16 residues. Here the CDR3 DNA reads TGCGCCAGCAGCTTGGGAATTAGCGGGACCTACAATGAGCAGTTCTTC. Protein product: CASSLGISGTYNEQFF.

This rearrangement joins TRBV30 to TRBJ2-7; 9 bases are a match to TRBD1. Looked up from germline, CDR1 is GTSNPN and CDR2 is SVGIG (reference sequence). With V trimmed by 3 bases and J by 6 bases, 9 bases remained unmatched. The CDR3 loop spans 14 amino acids. The CDR3 DNA follows: TGTGCCTGGAGGGGGACAGGGACCGGTGGCGAGCAGTACTTC. Translating gives CAWRGTGTGGEQYF.

The rearrangement links TRBV7-9 to TRBJ2-2; 10 nucleotides line up with TRBD2. The ends lost 1 base at V and 1 base at J; junction bases unmatched: 6. Looked up from germline, CDR1 is SEHNR and CDR2 is FQNEAQ (reference sequence). This CDR3 comprises 18 residues. CDR3 loop: CASSLGASGRLNTGELFF. CDR3 bases: TGTGCCAGCAGCTTAGGCGCTAGCGGGAGATTGAACACCGGGGAGCTGTTTTTT.

This sequence joins TRBV5-1 and TRBJ2-2, with D perhaps matching TRBD1 (8 bases). CDR1 SGHRS and CDR2 YFSETQ come from the germline V gene. The CDR3 has 14 amino acids. V was shortened by 5 bases and J by 7 bases, with 15 bases between the two germline ends. The CDR3 sequence: CASSGQGGYGELFF. The CDR3 DNA is TGCGCCAGCAGTGGACAGGGAGGGTACGGGGAGCTGTTTTTT.

The chain employs TRBV6-1 and TRBJ2-2; TRBD1 might be the D (6 bases). V was shortened by 6 bases and J by 0 bases, with 11 bases between the two germline ends. There are 15 residues in the CDR3. Germline CDR1 and CDR2: MNHNS and SASEGT. The CDR3: CASRTGHANTGELFF. CDR3 coding DNA: TGTGCCAGCAGGACGGGACACGCGAACACCGGGGAGCTGTTTTTT.

The CDR3 reads CASSHRGETQYF. In DNA, the CDR3 is TGTGCCAGCAGTCACAGGGGAGAGACCCAGTACTTC. This chain links TRBV6-6 with TRBJ2-5, with 7 positions matching TRBD1. Germline V gene lookup returns CDR1 MNHNY and CDR2 SVGAGI (reference sequence). This CDR3 region has 12 residues. V was pared by 5 bases and J by 4 bases, with 1 base of the junction left unmatched.